Presented here are 11 T cell receptor beta chains from one specimen sequenced in a study of cytomegalovirus exposure and HLA in healthy donors. The PCR ran on 60 Vbeta and 13 Jbeta primers. The table came from immunoSEQ multiplex PCR; TCRdb's copy has only in-frame clones and leaves some out. The ten most abundant clones cover 2% to 3% of a sample with around 150,000 clones. The sample consisted of PBMCs. These receptors came from a man aged 35 to 55 in good health and CMV-seronegative.

The chain is built from TRBV6-5 and TRBJ2-1, with 12 bases matching TRBD1. Germline V gene lookup returns CDR1 MNHEY and CDR2 SVGAGI. The V and J ends lost 6 bases and 7 bases, in that order; junction bases with no gene match: 7. The CDR3 is 15 amino acids. The CDR3 spells CASRPGQGAWNEQFF. CDR3 sequence (DNA): TGTGCCAGCAGGCCGGGACAGGGGGCGTGGAATGAGCAGTTCTTC.

This chain connects TRBV6-1 to TRBJ1-6; D not certain. Germline CDR1 is MNHNS and CDR2 is SASEGT. The V end lost 8 bases, the J end lost 10 bases, and 15 bases lay between the germline ends. The CDR3 has 13 residues. CDR3: CASWREETSPLHF. CDR3 bases: TGTGCCAGCTGGCGAGAAGAGACATCACCCCTCCACTTT.

The V gene is TRBV29-1, the J gene TRBJ2-1; D might be TRBD1 (5 bases). This CDR3 contains 13 residues. Between the trimmed V and J ends, which lost 2 bases and 2 bases, there was a span of 7 bases. From germline, CDR1 is SQVTM and CDR2 ANQGSEA. CDR3 amino acids: CSVESTAYNEQFF. DNA for the CDR3: TGCAGCGTTGAATCGACAGCCTACAATGAGCAGTTCTTC.

The chain has TRBV2 and TRBJ2-2; tentative D call: TRBD2 (5 bases). CDR3 length equals 12 residues. V lost 6 bases and J 6 bases, leaving 8 bases between the germline ends. Germline CDR1 SNHLY, CDR2 FYNNEI. CDR3 residues: CASRERAGELFF. CDR3 coding DNA: TGTGCCAGCAGGGAGAGGGCCGGGGAGCTGTTTTTT.

The chain joins TRBV12-5 to TRBJ1-5; D is ambiguous. The CDR3 is 14 residues long. Germline CDR1 LGHNT, CDR2 FRNRAP. With 1 base removed from V and 0 bases from J, the gap between germline ends came to 4 bases. Here the CDR3 DNA reads TGTGCTAGTGGTTTGGACTATAGCAATCAGCCCCAGCATTTT. Translation gives CASGLDYSNQPQHF.

CDR3 residues: CASRRARALAGGSDTQYF. The CDR3, as DNA: TGTGCCAGCAGAAGAGCCAGGGCACTAGCGGGGGGATCAGATACGCAGTATTTT. This sequence joins TRBV7-8 and TRBJ2-3; TRBD2 matches at 12 bases. In germline, CDR1 is SGHVS, CDR2 FQNEAQ. The junction had 14 bases not matched to a gene; V was cut back by 6 bases and J by 4 bases. The CDR3 extends over 18 amino acids.

V gene TRBV29-1 combines with J gene TRBJ1-6; weak D call: TRBD1 (5 bases). CDR3 length: 14 residues. Germline values: CDR1 SQVTM, CDR2 ANQGSEA. Between the trimmed V and J ends, which lost 7 bases and 8 bases, there was a span of 18 bases. CDR3 sequence: CSARGGSLDSPLHF. DNA for the CDR3: TGCAGCGCTAGGGGAGGGTCGTTGGATTCACCCCTCCACTTT.

The DNA for the CDR3 is TGTGCCAGCAGTGAACAGGGACTGAACACCGGGGAGCTGTTTTTT. Protein product: CASSEQGLNTGELFF. This rearrangement joins TRBV6-1 to TRBJ2-2; TRBD2 might be the D (6 bases). Germline assignment: CDR1 MNHNS and CDR2 SASEGT. Trimming shortened V by 2 bases and J by 1 base, and 8 bases separated the two germline ends. The CDR3 has 15 residues.

This chain connects TRBV5-6 to TRBJ2-2; no clear D gene. The germline V and J ends were trimmed by 1 base and 4 bases, with 11 bases remaining between them. The CDR3 is 15 amino acids. From germline, CDR1 is SGHDT and CDR2 YYEEEE. The CDR3 sequence: CASSLFATGTGELFF. The CDR3 DNA reads as TGTGCCAGCAGCTTGTTTGCCACGGGCACCGGGGAGCTGTTTTTT.

This chain uses TRBV2 with TRBJ2-7; no clear D. Trimming took 6 bases from V and 0 from J, leaving 12 bases between them. Per germline, CDR1 SNHLY and CDR2 FYNNEI. This CDR3 is built from 14 residues. This CDR3 is CASRGQPISYEQYF. The CDR3 coding sequence is TGTGCCAGCAGGGGCCAGCCGATCTCCTACGAGCAGTACTTC.

The chain couples TRBV9 to TRBJ2-1, with 7 nucleotides matching TRBD2. The J segment lost 4 bases and the V segment lost 2 bases, leaving 6 bases of the junction unmatched. The CDR3 runs 15 residues. The germline CDR1 and CDR2 sequences are SGDLS and YYNGEE. For the CDR3, the DNA is TGTGCCAGCAGCGTGACTTTGGGGGGGTACAATGAGCAGTTCTTC. This gives the protein CASSVTLGGYNEQFF.